One TCR beta chain is described in this entry. What it recognizes is unknown. V lost 6 bases and J 0 bases, leaving 12 bases between the germline ends. The CDR3 totals 14 residues. Germline loops: CDR1 MDHEN, CDR2 SYDVKM. This entry comes from a study of T cell responses to AZD1222 COVID-19 vaccine. Points from the study as a whole: The donor cohort was predominantly white British with a female majority, and clonal diversity may have been underestimated. The span of vaccine-associated CD4 TCRs extended across spike, with dominance at 160-218 and 743-854. Close to half of spike-specific TCRs reportedly recognize unmutated variant regions.

Clones were sequenced by immunoSEQ multiplex PCR, and TCRdb holds only the in-frame ones, with some missing. The sample lists roughly 100,000 clones, about 90% occurring once. The source of this sequence is an adult in good health. The sequenced sample was peripheral blood, obtained on day 0 of AZD1222 vaccination. The chain is built from TRBV28 and TRBJ2-7; D might be TRBD2 (7 bases). CDR3 sequence reads: CASRGAGDSYEQYF. The CDR3 DNA follows: TGTGCCAGCAGGGGGGCGGGGGACTCCTACGAGCAGTACTTC.